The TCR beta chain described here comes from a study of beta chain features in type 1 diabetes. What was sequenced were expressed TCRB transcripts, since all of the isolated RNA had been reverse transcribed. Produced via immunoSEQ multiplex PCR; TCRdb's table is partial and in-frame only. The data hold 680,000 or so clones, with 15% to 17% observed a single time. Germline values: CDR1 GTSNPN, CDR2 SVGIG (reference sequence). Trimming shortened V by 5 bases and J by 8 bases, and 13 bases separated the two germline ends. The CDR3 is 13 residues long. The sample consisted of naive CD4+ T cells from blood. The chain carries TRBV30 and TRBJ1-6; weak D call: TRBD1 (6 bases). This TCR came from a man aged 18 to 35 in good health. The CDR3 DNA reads TGTGCCTGGGCCCCGGGGGGCTATTCACCCCTCCACTTT. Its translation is CAWAPGGYSPLHF.